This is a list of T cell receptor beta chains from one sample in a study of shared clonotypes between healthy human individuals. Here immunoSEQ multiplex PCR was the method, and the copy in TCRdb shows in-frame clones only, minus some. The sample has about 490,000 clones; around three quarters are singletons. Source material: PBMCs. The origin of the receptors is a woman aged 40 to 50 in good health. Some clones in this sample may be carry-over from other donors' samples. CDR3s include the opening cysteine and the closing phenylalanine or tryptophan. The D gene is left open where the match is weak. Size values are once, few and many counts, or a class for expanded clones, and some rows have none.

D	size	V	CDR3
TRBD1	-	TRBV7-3	CASSQTRQGIGSGANVLTF
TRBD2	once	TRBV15	CATSRDLAGYNEQFF
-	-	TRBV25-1	CASSEYRGHKQETQYF
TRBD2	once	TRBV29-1	CSVEDSGMVSSEQFF
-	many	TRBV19	CASSISLSSYEQYF
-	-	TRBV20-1	CSALNTGELFF
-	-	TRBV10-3	CAISTGSSDNEQFF
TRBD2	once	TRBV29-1	CSVESVVSGRMRQFF
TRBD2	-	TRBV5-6	CASRPGTSSYEQYF
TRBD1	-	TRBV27	CASSPQGQANEKLFF
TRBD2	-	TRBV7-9	CASSFTGTSGRAQYF
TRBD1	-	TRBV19	CASSPRDSLFSGANVLTF
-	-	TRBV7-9	CASSPDGRIGGYTF
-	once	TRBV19	CASKGPGLSTDTQYF
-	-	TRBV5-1	CASSPGQGFYNEQFF
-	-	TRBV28	CASRRAGEISNQPQHF
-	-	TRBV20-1	CTPGREETQYF
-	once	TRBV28	CATSTGEERYTF
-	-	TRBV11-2	CASSLDRNGELFF
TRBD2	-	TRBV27	CASSGGLAGGGTQYF
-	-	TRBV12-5	CASGHGRPAYNEQFF
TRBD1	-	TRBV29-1	CSVGSGTDSYEQYF
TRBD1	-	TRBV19	CASSDRATFEQYF
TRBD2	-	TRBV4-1	CASSPYWGGGEQFF
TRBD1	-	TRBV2	CASSEEGAGNQPQHF
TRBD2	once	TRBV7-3	CASSGSGRRSEQFF
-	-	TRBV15	CATSMRFGSTKNIQYF
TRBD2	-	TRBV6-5	CASSASGNSYNEQFF
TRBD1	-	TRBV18	CASGTGQETQYF
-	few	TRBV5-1	CASSLVTGWNEQFF
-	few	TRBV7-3	CASSPTGDNTGELFF